This T cell receptor (beta chain) emerged from a study of blood T cell repertoires in COVID-19 (dated by TCRdb to 2018 to 2021). Regarding the study in general: The collaborator samples originated in the United States, Italy and Spain and spanned the acute and convalescent phases of COVID-19. The samples were drawn from two sources: the first 160 participants of the ongoing ImmuneRACE study, and fewer than 1,500 subjects contributed by 6 global collaborators. A freely available public database, intended as a resource for researchers studying the immune response to SARS-CoV-2, is where the repertoires were released. Subjects who had been exposed to COVID-19, were actively infected with it, or had recovered from it provided the deeply sampled blood TCRbeta repertoires that made up the dataset. Where available, HLA class I and class II types were taken from metadata supplied by the sample provider and were not determined by assay-based typing. The material from the prospective study consisted of cDNA or gDNA derived from T cells, B-cell-depleted T cells, or PBMCs. Sample metadata almost always included a de-identified subject ID, COVID-19 status, age in years and sex. What the authors observed across the whole study: The amount of clinical and demographic metadata varied by source and participant and was provided uncurated.

TCRbeta CDR3 regions were amplified from genomic DNA using the immunoSEQ Assay, a bias-controlled multiplex PCR. In the original analysis: Nucleated cell counts per sample were estimated from amplification of reference gene primers within the assay. To quantify the absolute abundance of each unique TCRbeta CDR3 rearrangement, sequence reads were collapsed and filtered. For each sample, productive Simpson clonality was calculated as the square root of Simpson's diversity index across productive rearrangements. Sourced from immuneACCESS, this table was stored by TCRdb with only in-frame sequences that have V and J called. A share of the clones is absent; for the studies checked, an unresolved V gene accounts for under half, and the remainder has no known explanation. V and J calls and clone size come straight from that table; D and trimming were deduced from the DNA. The sample contains about 380,000 clones, 70% to 85% of them found a single time. Clones ranked in the top ten supply around 1.1% of the sample.

Collaborating institutions collected whole blood in K2EDTA tubes following their own protocols. For TCRbeta analysis, collaborator samples were shipped as frozen whole blood, as isolated PBMCs, or as DNA extracted from either sample type. For this clone: Its recognized antigen is unknown. No per-base quality is available; no much larger clone lies one base away.

CDR1 and CDR2, per the germline V gene (reference sequence), are GTSNPN and SVGIG. The CDR3, cysteine through phenylalanine, is 17 amino acids long. The read is trimmed to its CDR3 DNA, 51 bases read in frame from base 1. V loses 3 bases of germline sequence and J loses 0 bases, and the interval between the two ends is 19 bases. The material sequenced was peripheral blood. The chain joins TRBV30 to TRBJ2-3; the D gene is perhaps TRBD1, on 6 matching bases. The clonotype was recovered from a human donor with acute or convalescent COVID-19. The donor label of this sample is uncertain. The nucleotide sequence is given as TGTGCCTGGAGCACTTACCTAGACAGGTGGAGCACAGATACGCAGTATTTT. Protein translation: CAWSTYLDRWSTDTQYF.